The 8 T cell receptor beta chains presented below share a single source sample, sequenced in a study of shared clonotypes between healthy human individuals. Clones were read by immunoSEQ multiplex PCR, and TCRdb kept only the in-frame ones, dropping some. The sample records about 680,000 clones, about 78% being singletons. Sequencing was performed on memory CD4+ T cells sorted from blood. The subset: CD45RA-negative fraction. The source is a woman aged 25 to 39 in good health.

This clone was observed a handful of times. V is TRBV18 and J is TRBJ1-4; D is uncertain. V gave up 4 bases and J gave up 8 bases, with 8 bases separating them. In germline, CDR1 is KGHSH, CDR2 LQKENI. The CDR3 is 12 amino acids. The CDR3 reads CASSQDREKLFF. In nucleotides, the CDR3 is TGTGCCAGCTCACAAGACCGAGAAAAACTGTTTTTT.

A few counts support this clone. The chain carries TRBV5-1 and TRBJ1-2; 8 bases align to TRBD1. The V segment lost 0 bases and the J segment 8 bases; nucleotides outside the gene matches: 6. Germline V lookup: CDR1 SGHRS, CDR2 YFSETQ. The CDR3 sequence is 14 residues long. The CDR3 DNA reads TGCGCCAGCAGCTTGGGAACAGGGGGAAGGGGCTACACCTTC. Translation: CASSLGTGGRGYTF.

The CDR3 loop reads CASSTGTGYHGELFF. CDR3 in DNA: TGTGCCAGTAGTACCGGGACAGGGTATCACGGGGAGCTGTTTTTT. The chain is built from TRBV19 and TRBJ2-2; 9 bases are a match to TRBD1. J gave up 7 bases and V 4 bases, and 7 bases lay outside the gene matches. CDR3 length: 15 amino acids. Germline V gives CDR1 LNHDA, CDR2 SQIVND (reference sequence). Combining the CDR3 with reference TRBV19 and TRBJ2-2 gives the whole variable domain DGGITQSPKYLFRKEGQNVTLSCEQNLNHDAMYWYRQDPGQGLRLIYYSQIVNDFQKGDIAEGYSVSREKKESFPLTVTSAQKNPTAFYLCASSTGTGYHGELFFGEGSRLTVL.

This clone occurred a few times. The chain couples TRBV5-4 to TRBJ1-2; a weak D match, TRBD1 (6 bases). V was shortened by 4 bases and J by 5 bases, with 12 bases between the two germline ends. The CDR3 totals 13 residues. Germline assignment: CDR1 SGHNT and CDR2 YYREEE (reference sequence). CDR3 protein: CASSPDQGYGYTF. CDR3 DNA: TGTGCCAGCAGCCCGGACCAGGGGTATGGCTACACCTTC.

This clone was seen at least ten times. The chain links TRBV27 to TRBJ2-7, with D unresolved. Looked up from germline, CDR1 is MNHEY and CDR2 is SMNVEV (reference sequence). V was pared by 3 bases and J by 0 bases, with 9 bases between. The CDR3 length is 14 residues. CDR3 sequence reads: CASSFQYTSYEQYF. DNA of the CDR3: TGTGCCAGCAGTTTCCAGTATACCTCCTACGAGCAGTACTTC.

The rearrangement links TRBV7-6 to TRBJ2-2; 7 bases align to TRBD1. V gave up 1 base and J gave up 6 bases; unmatched junction bases: 8. CDR3 length equals 16 residues. Germline CDR1 reads SGHVS; CDR2 reads FNYEAQ. The CDR3 bases are TGTGCCAGCAGCTTAGGAGCCAGGGGGAAATCCGGGGAGCTGTTTTTT. As protein: CASSLGARGKSGELFF.

The J gene is TRBJ2-5, the V gene TRBV4-1; 12 positions match TRBD1. Germline V lookup: CDR1 MGHRA, CDR2 YSYEKL. This CDR3 region has 17 residues. Trimming at V came to 4 bases and at J to 7 bases, leaving 13 bases not matched to a gene. CDR3 loop: CASSLVGGTGGFGTQYF. The CDR3 bases are TGCGCCAGCAGCCTCGTAGGCGGGACAGGGGGCTTCGGGACCCAGTACTTC.

This clone has just a few counts. The rearrangement joins TRBV5-4 to TRBJ1-1; D may be TRBD1 (5 bases). There are 14 residues in the CDR3. Trimming took 1 base from V and 1 from J, leaving 8 bases between them. Germline V gene data show CDR1 as SGHNT and CDR2 as YYREEE (reference sequence). In DNA form, the CDR3 reads TGTGCCAGCAGCTTGTGGGGCGCGAACACTGAAGCTTTCTTT. It encodes CASSLWGANTEAFF.